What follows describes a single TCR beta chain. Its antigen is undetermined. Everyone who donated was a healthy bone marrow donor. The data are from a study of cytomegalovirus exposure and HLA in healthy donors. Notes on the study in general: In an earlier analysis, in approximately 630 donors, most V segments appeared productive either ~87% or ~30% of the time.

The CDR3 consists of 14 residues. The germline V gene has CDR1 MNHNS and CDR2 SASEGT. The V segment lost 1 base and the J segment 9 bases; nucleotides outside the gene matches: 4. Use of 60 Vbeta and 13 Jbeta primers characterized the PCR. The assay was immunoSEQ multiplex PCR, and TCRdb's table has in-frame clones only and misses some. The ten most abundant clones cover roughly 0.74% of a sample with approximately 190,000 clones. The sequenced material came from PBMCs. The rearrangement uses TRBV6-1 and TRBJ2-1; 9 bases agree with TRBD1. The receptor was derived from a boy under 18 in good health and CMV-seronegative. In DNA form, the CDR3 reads TGTGCCAGCAGTGAAGAGGGGACAGGGACTGAGCAGTTCTTC. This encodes CASSEEGTGTEQFF.